The entry below describes one TCR beta chain. Assay used: immunoSEQ multiplex PCR; TCRdb lists only in-frame clones, some missing. Among more than 150,000 clones listed, roughly 94% were seen once. This entry is derived from a study of T cell responses to AZD1222 COVID-19 vaccine. V was shortened by 6 bases and J by 6 bases, with 12 bases between the two germline ends. The CDR3 extends over 12 amino acids. The V gene's germline CDR1 is MDHEN and CDR2 SYDVKM. The receptor was isolated from an adult who received the AZD1222 COVID-19 vaccine. The chain is built from TRBV28 and TRBJ2-7; no clear D. The specimen comprised peripheral blood, sampled 28 days after the second AZD1222 dose. CDR3 region: CASSLTSLEQYF. CDR3 sequence (DNA): TGTGCCAGCAGCCTTACCTCCCTCGAGCAGTACTTC.